This paragraph covers one T cell receptor beta chain sequence. Its antigen is as yet unknown. This entry comes from a study of OX40 agonist ivuxolimab in advanced cancers. On the study more broadly: Ivuxolimab is a fully human IgG2 antibody that activates OX40 (CD134).

Assay used: immunoSEQ multiplex PCR; TCRdb lists only in-frame clones, some missing. Of over 65,000 clones detected, roughly 90% appear once; the ten largest clones hold approximately 0.3%. Findings and limits, study-wide: Averaging showed that CD8+ T cells had more expanded clones than CD4+ did. Expanded peripheral T cells had an undetermined antigen specificity.

Patients were ineligible given autoimmune disease history or systemic immunosuppression. Deletions cut 0 bases from V and 7 bases from J, with 7 bases between. The CDR3 is 14 amino acids. Germline CDR1 reads LGHNA; CDR2 reads YSLEER. This receptor was identified in an adult with an advanced solid tumor such as melanoma, head and neck, liver or kidney cancer. This sequence joins TRBV4-3 and TRBJ1-6, with no clear D. Sequencing used CD4+ or CD8+ T cells sorted from blood, obtained in a trial of the OX40 agonist ivuxolimab. The chain's CDR3 is CASSQEGGNSPLHF. DNA for the CDR3: TGCGCCAGCAGCCAAGAGGGTGGGAATTCACCCCTCCACTTT.